A few counts support the clone carrying this T cell receptor (beta chain). This specimen comes from a study of early T cells in non-severe SARS-CoV-2 infection. Study summary: Sequencing was performed on bulk RNA from unsorted whole blood, leaving chains unpaired.

The germline V gene has CDR1 SGHAT and CDR2 FQNNGV. V was cut by 2 bases and J by 6 bases, with 8 bases left in between. The CDR3 loop spans 14 amino acids. MiXCR was run by TCRdb on the 5' RACE reads, yielding one entry per CDR3 protein. The sample lists approximately 56,000 distinct CDR3 sequences; more than 12% were seen once. The starting material was whole blood, obtained at baseline. The chain has TRBV11-2 and TRBJ1-6; the D is unclear. The receptor's source is an adult who was a healthcare worker with PCR-confirmed SARS-CoV-2 infection or an uninfected control (not recorded which). The CDR3 protein is CASSLSRLNSPLHF. The CDR3 DNA reads TGTGCCAGCAGCTTAAGCAGACTTAATTCACCCCTCCACTTT.